This T cell receptor beta chain originates from a study of PD-1 blockade in classical Hodgkin lymphoma. Study overall: Nivolumab was administered to patients intravenously at 3 mg/kg every 2 weeks.

Here immunoSEQ multiplex PCR was the method, and the copy in TCRdb shows in-frame clones only, minus some. The table includes under 25,000 clones, less than 85% detected once. The sample's time point: cycle 4 day 1 (C4D1), after 6 weeks of nivolumab. The patients all showed relapse after autologous stem cell transplantation, while their brentuximab vedotin exposure varied. Complete response, partial response or progressive disease were the best responses. Overall study results and limits: Relapsed/refractory patients reportedly had the lowest baseline TCR diversity, below newly diagnosed patients, who were below healthy donors. Similar baseline diversity was found in complete responders and newly diagnosed patients.

About this clone itself: Its antigen is unidentified.

This receptor was obtained from a human donor with classical Hodgkin lymphoma. The starting material was peripheral blood mononuclear cells (PBMCs), obtained before the fourth cycle of nivolumab.

CDR3: CATSRGPLGGQGEYTF. In nucleotides, the CDR3 is TGTGCCACCAGCAGAGGCCCGTTGGGGGGACAGGGAGAGTACACCTTC. The J gene is TRBJ1-2, the V gene TRBV15; the match to TRBD1 covers 9 bases. V was pared by 1 base and J by 11 bases, with 14 bases of the junction left unmatched. CDR1 is LNHNV, CDR2 YYDKDF, per germline (reference sequence). This CDR3 has 16 amino acids.